The 12 T cell receptor beta chains below all came from one sample that was sequenced in a study of cytomegalovirus exposure and HLA in healthy donors. Primers for the PCR totalled 60 Vbeta and 13 Jbeta. Data came from immunoSEQ multiplex PCR; TCRdb stores just in-frame clones and leaves some out. Counted here are over 150,000 clones, about 71% occurring once; the ten biggest clones make up 2.5% to 3%. Sequencing used PBMCs. These receptors were taken from a woman aged 40 to 50 in good health and CMV-seropositive.

The V call is TRBV5-1, the J call TRBJ2-7, with 16 bases fitting TRBD2. V was clipped by 4 bases and J by 5 bases; unmatched bases: 0. The CDR3 runs to 14 residues. Germline values: CDR1 SGHRS, CDR2 YFSETQ. The CDR3 spells CASSGTSGRDEQYF. The CDR3 DNA follows: TGCGCCAGCAGCGGGACTAGCGGGAGGGACGAGCAGTACTTC.

The chain carries TRBV6-5 and TRBJ1-5, with D tentatively TRBD1 (6 bases). The CDR3 runs to 15 residues. Trimming cost V 5 bases and J 10 bases, with 21 bases left between them. CDR1 is MNHEY, CDR2 SVGAGI, per germline. The CDR3 bases are TGTGCCAGCAGTCCCCGGACAGAGGGAGCCTCACCCCAGCATTTT. Translated: CASSPRTEGASPQHF.

The gene calls are TRBV6-5 and TRBJ2-7, with 10 bases fitting TRBD1. Germline CDR1 MNHEY, CDR2 SVGAGI. CDR3 length equals 15 residues. The V segment lost 6 bases and the J segment 3 bases; nucleotides outside the gene matches: 8. The CDR3 DNA reads TGTGCCAGCAGCCCCAACCGGGACAGGGGCTACGAGCAGTACTTC. Residues: CASSPNRDRGYEQYF.

This clone was detected only a few times. The V call is TRBV2, the J call TRBJ2-7; 10 bases map to TRBD1. CDR3 length: 13 residues. V lost 10 bases to trimming and J lost 3 bases; unmatched junction nucleotides: 6. CDR1 and CDR2 (germline): SNHLY, FYNNEI. The CDR3 is CATGRDRGYEQYF. The DNA of the CDR3 is TGTGCCACAGGGAGGGACAGGGGCTACGAGCAGTACTTC.

The rearrangement joins TRBV2 to TRBJ1-5; 7 bases map to TRBD1. V was clipped by 7 bases and J by 2 bases; unmatched bases: 17. The CDR3 loop spans 18 amino acids. Germline assignment: CDR1 SNHLY and CDR2 FYNNEI. This CDR3 is CASTGGVTGLGGNQPQHF. In nucleotides, the CDR3 is TGTGCCAGCACCGGAGGGGTGACAGGGTTAGGGGGCAATCAGCCCCAGCATTTT.

J is TRBJ2-1 and V is TRBV27, with D unclear. Germline V gene data show CDR1 as MNHEY and CDR2 as SMNVEV (reference sequence). V lost 2 bases, J lost 1 base, and 9 bases lay in between. The CDR3 is made up of 15 amino acids. For the CDR3, the DNA is TGTGCCAGCAGTTTAAGTGCGGAGTCCTACAATGAGCAGTTCTTC. Its protein is CASSLSAESYNEQFF.

The genes are TRBV27 and TRBJ2-5; D might be TRBD1 (5 bases). The J call may be wrong; the DNA end is better matched by TRBJ2-7. The germline gives CDR1 MNHEY, CDR2 SMNVEV (reference sequence). This CDR3 is 14 amino acids long. CDR3 loop: CASSSPPDSYEQYF. The CDR3 DNA reads TGTGCCAGCAGTTCCCCCCCCGACAGCTACGAGCAGTACTTC.

This chain links TRBV7-2 with TRBJ2-5, with D perhaps matching TRBD2 (6 bases). Trimming removed 5 bases at V and 1 base at J, with 11 bases between. This CDR3 comprises 14 residues. CDR1 and CDR2 (germline): SGHTA, FQGNSA. CDR3 nucleotides: TGTGCCAGCAGCCCCACGGGACTCCAAGAGACCCAGTACTTC. Its protein product is CASSPTGLQETQYF.

The J gene is TRBJ2-2, the V gene TRBV29-1; a possible D gene is TRBD1 (6 bases). Germline CDR1 SQVTM, CDR2 ANQGSEA. The CDR3 is 13 residues long. V was trimmed by 4 bases and J by 4 bases, leaving 10 bases between them. The CDR3 here is CSVAGHRTGELFF. As DNA, the CDR3 is TGCAGCGTTGCGGGACACCGCACCGGGGAGCTGTTTTTT.

The chain carries TRBV27 and TRBJ1-2; 9 positions match TRBD1. The CDR3 is 16 amino acids. Germline-derived CDR1 and CDR2 are MNHEY and SMNVEV (reference sequence). The V gene end was trimmed by 5 bases and the J gene end by 2 bases; junction bases not matched to a gene: 9. The chain's CDR3 is CASSAYPGQGNYGYTF. The CDR3 region has the DNA TGTGCCAGCAGTGCCTACCCGGGACAGGGAAACTATGGCTACACCTTC.

The gene calls are TRBV5-8 and TRBJ2-2; D not resolved. From germline, CDR1 is SGHTS and CDR2 YDEGEE. Trimming took 4 bases from V and 3 from J, leaving 13 bases between them. The CDR3 extends over 15 amino acids. Written as DNA, the CDR3 is TGTGCCAGCAGCCCCCTAGACCGAGACACCGGGGAGCTGTTTTTT. Its protein product is CASSPLDRDTGELFF.

The rearrangement links TRBV6-5 to TRBJ1-1, with 7 bases fitting TRBD1. CDR3 length: 14 residues. Trimming at V came to 7 bases and at J to 4 bases, leaving 9 bases not matched to a gene. Germline CDR1 and CDR2: MNHEY and SVGAGI. Here the CDR3 DNA reads TGTGCCAGCATTATACGACAGGGCGGCACTGAAGCTTTCTTT. Its translation: CASIIRQGGTEAFF.